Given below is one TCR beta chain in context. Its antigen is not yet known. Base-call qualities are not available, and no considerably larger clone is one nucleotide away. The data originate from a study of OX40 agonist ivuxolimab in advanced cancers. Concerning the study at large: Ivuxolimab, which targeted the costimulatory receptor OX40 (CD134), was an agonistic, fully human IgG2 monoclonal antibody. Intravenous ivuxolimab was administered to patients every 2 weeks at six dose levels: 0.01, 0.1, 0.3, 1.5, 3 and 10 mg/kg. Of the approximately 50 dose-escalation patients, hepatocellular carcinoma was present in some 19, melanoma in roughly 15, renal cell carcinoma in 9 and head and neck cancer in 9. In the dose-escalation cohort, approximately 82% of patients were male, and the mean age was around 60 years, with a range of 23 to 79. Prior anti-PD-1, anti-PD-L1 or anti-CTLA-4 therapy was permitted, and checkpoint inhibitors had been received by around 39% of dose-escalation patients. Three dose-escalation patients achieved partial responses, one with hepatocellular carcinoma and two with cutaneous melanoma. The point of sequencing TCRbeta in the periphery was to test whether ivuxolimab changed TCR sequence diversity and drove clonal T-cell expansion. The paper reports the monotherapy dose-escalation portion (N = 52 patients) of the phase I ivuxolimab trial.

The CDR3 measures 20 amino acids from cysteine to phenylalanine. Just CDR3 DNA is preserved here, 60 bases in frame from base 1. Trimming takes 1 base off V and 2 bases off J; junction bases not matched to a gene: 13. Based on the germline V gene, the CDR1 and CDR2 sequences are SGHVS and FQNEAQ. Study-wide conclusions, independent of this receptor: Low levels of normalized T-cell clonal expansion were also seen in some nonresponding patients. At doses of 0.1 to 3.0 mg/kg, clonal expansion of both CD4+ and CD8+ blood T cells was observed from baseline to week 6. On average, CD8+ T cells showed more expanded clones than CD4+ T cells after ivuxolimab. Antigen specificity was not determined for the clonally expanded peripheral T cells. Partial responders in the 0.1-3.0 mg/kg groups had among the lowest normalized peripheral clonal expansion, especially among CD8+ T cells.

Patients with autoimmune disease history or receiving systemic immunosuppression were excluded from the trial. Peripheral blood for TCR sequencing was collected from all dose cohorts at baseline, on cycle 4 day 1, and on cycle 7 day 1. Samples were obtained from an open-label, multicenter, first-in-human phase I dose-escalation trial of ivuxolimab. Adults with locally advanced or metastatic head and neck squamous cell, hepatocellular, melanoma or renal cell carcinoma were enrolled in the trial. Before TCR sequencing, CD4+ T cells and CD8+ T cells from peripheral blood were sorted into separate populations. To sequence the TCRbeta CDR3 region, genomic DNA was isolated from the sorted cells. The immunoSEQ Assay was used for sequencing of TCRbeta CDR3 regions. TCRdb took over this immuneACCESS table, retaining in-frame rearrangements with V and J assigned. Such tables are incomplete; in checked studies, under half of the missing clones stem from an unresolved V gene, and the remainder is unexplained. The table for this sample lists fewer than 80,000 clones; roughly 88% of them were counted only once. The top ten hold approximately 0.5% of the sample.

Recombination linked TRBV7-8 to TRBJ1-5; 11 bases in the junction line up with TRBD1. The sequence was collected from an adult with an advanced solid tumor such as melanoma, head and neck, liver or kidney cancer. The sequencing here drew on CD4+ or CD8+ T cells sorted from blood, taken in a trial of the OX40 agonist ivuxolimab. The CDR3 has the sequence CASSLVTGQGAEYGNQPQHF. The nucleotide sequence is TGTGCCAGCAGCTTAGTCACCGGACAGGGGGCTGAGTACGGCAATCAGCCCCAGCATTTT.